Listed below are T cell receptor beta chains from one sample, sequenced in a study of siplizumab effects on memory and regulatory T cells. What these receptors recognize is not known. The protocol was immunoSEQ multiplex PCR, while the TCRdb copy is restricted to in-frame clones and leaves out a portion. There are about 10,000 clones in the sample; just over 45% occur only once, and approximately 22% lies in the top ten. The sequenced sample consisted of CFSE-low (dividing) CD4+ T cells sorted from an allogeneic mixed lymphocyte reaction. The origin of the receptors is a human donor in good health; the cells came from an allogeneic mixed lymphocyte reaction. Both conserved end residues are part of each CDR3. The order of the fields is V gene, J gene, CDR3 protein.

v_call: TRBV18
j_call: TRBJ1-1
cdr3_aa: CASSTKLSNLNTEAFF

v_call: TRBV30
j_call: TRBJ2-3
cdr3_aa: CAWAFTDTQYF

v_call: TRBV28
j_call: TRBJ2-1
cdr3_aa: CASSFSGTSGRGNEQFF

v_call: TRBV6-5
j_call: TRBJ2-1
cdr3_aa: CASVRQGGHEQFF

v_call: TRBV2
j_call: TRBJ2-7
cdr3_aa: CASIGLFGTGYYEQYF

v_call: TRBV11-2
j_call: TRBJ2-7
cdr3_aa: CASSLTDQISYEQYF

v_call: TRBV5-6
j_call: TRBJ2-7
cdr3_aa: CASSLVYEQYF

v_call: TRBV15
j_call: TRBJ1-5
cdr3_aa: CATSRVRGNQPQHF

v_call: TRBV11-1
j_call: TRBJ2-3
cdr3_aa: CASSLEGTATDTQYF

v_call: TRBV2
j_call: TRBJ1-5
cdr3_aa: CASSEGVDRTQPQHF

v_call: TRBV6-5
j_call: TRBJ2-4
cdr3_aa: CASSPRLPMRVIQYF

v_call: TRBV30
j_call: TRBJ2-7
cdr3_aa: CAWGQRYEQYF

v_call: TRBV5-1
j_call: TRBJ1-2
cdr3_aa: CASSLAGTNYGYTF

v_call: TRBV5-1
j_call: TRBJ2-4
cdr3_aa: CASSLEGNIQYF

v_call: TRBV5-1
j_call: TRBJ2-2
cdr3_aa: CASSLMGQKNTGELFF

v_call: TRBV6-5
j_call: TRBJ1-2
cdr3_aa: CASSYMGRGTDGYTF

v_call: TRBV5-1
j_call: TRBJ1-1
cdr3_aa: CASTNLINTEAFF

v_call: TRBV5-6
j_call: TRBJ2-5
cdr3_aa: CASSRTGVGETQYF

v_call: TRBV6-5
j_call: TRBJ2-5
cdr3_aa: CASGRETQYF

v_call: TRBV18
j_call: TRBJ2-2
cdr3_aa: CASSFNRAAGELFF

v_call: TRBV28
j_call: TRBJ2-7
cdr3_aa: CASSLSGLLVQYF

v_call: TRBV7-7
j_call: TRBJ2-5
cdr3_aa: CASSLSSRETQYF

v_call: TRBV15
j_call: TRBJ2-2
cdr3_aa: CATSKWDFVAGELFF

v_call: TRBV5-1
j_call: TRBJ2-7
cdr3_aa: CASSLGSGRGSYEQYF

v_call: TRBV6-6
j_call: TRBJ1-3
cdr3_aa: CASSYQGAGGRNTIYF

v_call: TRBV6-6
j_call: TRBJ1-5
cdr3_aa: CASSRGGLGQPQHF

v_call: TRBV5-1
j_call: TRBJ1-4
cdr3_aa: CASSPGQGQTNEKLFF

v_call: TRBV9
j_call: TRBJ1-2
cdr3_aa: CASSVGNLGGYTF

v_call: TRBV18
j_call: TRBJ1-1
cdr3_aa: CASSTNENTEAFF

v_call: TRBV11-2
j_call: TRBJ2-3
cdr3_aa: CASSQDIKARTDTQYF

v_call: TRBV19
j_call: TRBJ2-1
cdr3_aa: CASSIIRAGDQNEQFF

v_call: TRBV28
j_call: TRBJ2-7
cdr3_aa: CASIGGGWMYEQYF

v_call: TRBV10-2
j_call: TRBJ2-7
cdr3_aa: CASSAPGTDLSYEQYF

v_call: TRBV30
j_call: TRBJ1-2
cdr3_aa: CAWSVRTDYGYTF

v_call: TRBV28
j_call: TRBJ2-5
cdr3_aa: CASSLAAHGGSGTQYF

v_call: TRBV19
j_call: TRBJ2-7
cdr3_aa: CASSRAGDYEQYF

v_call: TRBV28
j_call: TRBJ1-2
cdr3_aa: CASRTNYGYTF

v_call: TRBV7-8
j_call: TRBJ1-5
cdr3_aa: CASSLEPRGNQPQHF

v_call: TRBV30
j_call: TRBJ2-2
cdr3_aa: CAWSRGGNTGELFF

v_call: TRBV28
j_call: TRBJ2-5
cdr3_aa: CASQYSSFETQYF

v_call: TRBV7-6
j_call: TRBJ2-7
cdr3_aa: CASGKGGRSYEQYF

v_call: TRBV7-9
j_call: TRBJ2-7
cdr3_aa: CASSFDHEQYF

v_call: TRBV7-8
j_call: TRBJ2-7
cdr3_aa: CASSFGRDNEQYF

v_call: TRBV2
j_call: TRBJ2-5
cdr3_aa: CASSEVRGGTQYF

v_call: TRBV30
j_call: TRBJ2-1
cdr3_aa: CAWSGRESIFF

v_call: TRBV27
j_call: TRBJ2-7
cdr3_aa: CASSKSSSGTPYEQYF

v_call: TRBV28
j_call: TRBJ2-5
cdr3_aa: CASGRLGGAGKTQYF

v_call: TRBV7-3
j_call: TRBJ1-2
cdr3_aa: CASSFDISYGYTF

v_call: TRBV5-6
j_call: TRBJ1-2
cdr3_aa: CASSLDFSGTAYGYTF

v_call: TRBV28
j_call: TRBJ1-2
cdr3_aa: CASLGGNGYTF

v_call: TRBV18
j_call: TRBJ1-1
cdr3_aa: CASSDTEAFF

v_call: TRBV28
j_call: TRBJ2-1
cdr3_aa: CASRTSGVNNEQFF

v_call: TRBV5-6
j_call: TRBJ2-1
cdr3_aa: CASSLALYAEQFF